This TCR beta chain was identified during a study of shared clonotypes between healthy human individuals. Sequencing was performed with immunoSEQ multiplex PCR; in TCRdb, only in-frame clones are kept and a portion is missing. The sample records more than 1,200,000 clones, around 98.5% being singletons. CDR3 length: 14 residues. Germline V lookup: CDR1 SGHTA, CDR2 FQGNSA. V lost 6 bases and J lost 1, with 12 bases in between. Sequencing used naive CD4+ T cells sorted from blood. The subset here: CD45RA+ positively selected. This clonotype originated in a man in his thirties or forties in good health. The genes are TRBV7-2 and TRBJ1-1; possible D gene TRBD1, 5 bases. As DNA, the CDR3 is TGTGCCAGCAGACGGGACCCTGGGAACACTGAAGCTTTCTTT. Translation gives CASRRDPGNTEAFF.